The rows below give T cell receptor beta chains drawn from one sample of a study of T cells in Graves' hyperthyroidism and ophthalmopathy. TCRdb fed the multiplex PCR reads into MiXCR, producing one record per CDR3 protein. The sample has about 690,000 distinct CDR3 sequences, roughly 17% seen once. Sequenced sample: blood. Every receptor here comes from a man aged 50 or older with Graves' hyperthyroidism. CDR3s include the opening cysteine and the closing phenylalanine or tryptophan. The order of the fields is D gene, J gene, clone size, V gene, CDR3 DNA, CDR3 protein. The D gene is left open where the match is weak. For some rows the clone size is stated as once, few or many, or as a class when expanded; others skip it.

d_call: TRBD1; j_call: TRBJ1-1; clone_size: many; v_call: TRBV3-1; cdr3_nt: TGTGCCAGCAGCCAAGACGACAGGGCCCCATCGGCTTTCTTT; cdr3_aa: CASSQDDRAPSAFF
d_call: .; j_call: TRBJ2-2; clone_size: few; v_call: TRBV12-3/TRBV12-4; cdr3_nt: TGTGCCAGCACCTCCGCCGGGTTGAACACCGGGGAGCTGTTTTTT; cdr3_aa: CASTSAGLNTGELFF
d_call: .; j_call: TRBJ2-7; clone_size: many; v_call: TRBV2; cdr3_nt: TGTGCCAGCAGGGGGGAGGACCAATCCGTTAACGAGCAGTACTTC; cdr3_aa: CASRGEDQSVNEQYF
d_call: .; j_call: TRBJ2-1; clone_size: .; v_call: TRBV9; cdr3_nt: TGTGCCAGCAGCCGCTCGGGTTCGGTGGATGAGCAGTTCTTC; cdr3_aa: CASSRSGSVDEQFF
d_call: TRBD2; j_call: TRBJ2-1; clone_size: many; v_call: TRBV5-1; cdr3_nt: TGCGCCAGCAGCCACACCGGGACTAGCGGTAGCTCCTACAATGAGCAGTTCTTC; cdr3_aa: CASSHTGTSGSSYNEQFF
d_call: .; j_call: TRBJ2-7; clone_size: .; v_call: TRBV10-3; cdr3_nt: TGTGCCATCAGCGAGGGGGTAGGGTCCTACGAGCAGTACTTC; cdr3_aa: CAISEGVGSYEQYF
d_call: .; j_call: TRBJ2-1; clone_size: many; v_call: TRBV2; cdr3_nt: TGTGCCAGCAGGTGGAATGAGCAGTTCTTC; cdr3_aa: CASRWNEQFF
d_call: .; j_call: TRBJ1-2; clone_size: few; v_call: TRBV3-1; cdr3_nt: TGTGCCAGCAGCCAAGCGGACAGAGCGTCTAACTATGGCTACACCTTC; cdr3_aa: CASSQADRASNYGYTF
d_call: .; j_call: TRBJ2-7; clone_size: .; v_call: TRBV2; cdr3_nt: TGTGCCATCCAGGACAGCTCCTACGAGCAGTACTTC; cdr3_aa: CAIQDSSYEQYF
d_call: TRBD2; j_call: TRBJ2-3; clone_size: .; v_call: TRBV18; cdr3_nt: TGTGCCAGCTCACCACCTCGAAGGGAGGGGACAGATACGCAGTATTTT; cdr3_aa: CASSPPRREGTDTQYF
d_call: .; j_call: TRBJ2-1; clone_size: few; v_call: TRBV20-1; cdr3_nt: TGCAGTGCTAGGAATCCTGGAGAGGGTGGTTACAATGAGCAGTTCTTC; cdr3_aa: CSARNPGEGGYNEQFF
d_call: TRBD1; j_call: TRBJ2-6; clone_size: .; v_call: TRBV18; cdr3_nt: TGTGCCAGCTCACTACTTACTTTAGGACAGGGCAACTCTGGGGCCAACGTCCTGACTTTC; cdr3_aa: CASSLLTLGQGNSGANVLTF
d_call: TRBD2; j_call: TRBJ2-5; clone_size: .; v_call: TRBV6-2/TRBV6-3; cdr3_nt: TGTGCCAGCAGTCCTAGCGGGAGGGGTTTAGAAGAGACCCAGTACTTC; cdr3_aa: CASSPSGRGLEETQYF
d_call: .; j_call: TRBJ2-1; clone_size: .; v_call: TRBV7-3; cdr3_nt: TGTGCCAGCAGCTTTCAGACCATAGAGGGGCATGAGCAGTTCTTC; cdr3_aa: CASSFQTIEGHEQFF
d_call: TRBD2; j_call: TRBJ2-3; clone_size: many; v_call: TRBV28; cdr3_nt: TGTGCCAGCAGTTCCGGGACTAGCGTTGATACGCAGTATTTT; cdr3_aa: CASSSGTSVDTQYF
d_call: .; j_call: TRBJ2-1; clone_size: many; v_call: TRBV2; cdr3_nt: TGTGCCAGCACCCGGACACCATACTACAATGAGCAGTTCTTC; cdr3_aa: CASTRTPYYNEQFF
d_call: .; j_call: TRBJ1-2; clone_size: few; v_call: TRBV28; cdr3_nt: TGTGCCAGCAGTTTAGGGTCTGGGGGCAGGGGACATGGCTACACCTTC; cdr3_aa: CASSLGSGGRGHGYTF
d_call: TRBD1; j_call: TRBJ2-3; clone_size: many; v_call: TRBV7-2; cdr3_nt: TGTGCCAGCAGCTTACAGGGACAGATCACAGATACGCAGTATTTT; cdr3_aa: CASSLQGQITDTQYF
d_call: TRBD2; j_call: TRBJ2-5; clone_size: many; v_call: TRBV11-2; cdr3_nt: TGTGCCAGCAGCTTAGAACTAGCGGGAGTACAAGAGACCCAGTACTTC; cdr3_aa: CASSLELAGVQETQYF
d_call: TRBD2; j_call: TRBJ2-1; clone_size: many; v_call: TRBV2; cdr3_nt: TGTGCCAGCAGAGGTCCTTATAGCGGGAGCTCCTACAATGAGCAGTTCTTC; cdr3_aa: CASRGPYSGSSYNEQFF
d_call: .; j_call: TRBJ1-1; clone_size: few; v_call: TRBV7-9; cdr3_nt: TGTGCCAGCAGCCGCCTAGACAGTTTGAACACTGAAGCTTTCTTT; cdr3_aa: CASSRLDSLNTEAFF
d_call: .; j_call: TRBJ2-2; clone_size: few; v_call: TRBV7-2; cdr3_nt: TGTGCCAGCAGCTTAATCCTGAACTCGATGACCGGGGAGCTGTTTTTT; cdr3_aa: CASSLILNSMTGELFF
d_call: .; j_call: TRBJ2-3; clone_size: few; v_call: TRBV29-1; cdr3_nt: TGCAGTTCCGACAACACAGATACGCAGTATTTT; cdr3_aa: CSSDNTDTQYF
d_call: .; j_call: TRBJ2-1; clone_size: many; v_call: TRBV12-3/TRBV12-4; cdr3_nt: TGTGCCAGCCTTGAGCAAAATGAGCAGTTCTTC; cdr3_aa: CASLEQNEQFF
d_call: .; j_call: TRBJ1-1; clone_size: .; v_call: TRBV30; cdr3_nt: TGTGCCTGGAGTCCTGGGGGACCGAACACTGAAGCTTTCTTT; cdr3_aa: CAWSPGGPNTEAFF
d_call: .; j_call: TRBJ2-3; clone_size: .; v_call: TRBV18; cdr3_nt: TGTGCCAGCTCACCACCGGAAGGGATGGGGGATACGCAGTATTTT; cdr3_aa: CASSPPEGMGDTQYF
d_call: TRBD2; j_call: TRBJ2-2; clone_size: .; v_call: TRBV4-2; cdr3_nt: TGTGCCAGCAGCCAAGTTTCCGGGACTAGCGGGATCGGGGAGCTGTTTTTT; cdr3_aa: CASSQVSGTSGIGELFF
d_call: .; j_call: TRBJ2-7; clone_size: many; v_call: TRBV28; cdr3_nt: TGTGCCAGCAGTTTAGGGGGGGGCCTAGAGCAGTACTTC; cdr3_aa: CASSLGGGLEQYF
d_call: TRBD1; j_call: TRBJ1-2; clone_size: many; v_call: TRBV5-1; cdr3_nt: TGCGCCAGCAGCTGGGGACAGGGGGCTGGCTATGGCTACACCTTC; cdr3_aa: CASSWGQGAGYGYTF
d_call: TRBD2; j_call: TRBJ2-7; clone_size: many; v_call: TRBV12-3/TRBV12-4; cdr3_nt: TGTGCCAGCAGAATAGCGGGTAACTACGAGCAGTACTTC; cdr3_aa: CASRIAGNYEQYF
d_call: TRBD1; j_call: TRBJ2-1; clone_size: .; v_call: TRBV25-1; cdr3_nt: TGTGCCAGCAGTGAATGCTTAAGAGATCTTGGTGAAGCAAGCGGACAGGAAGCCTACAATGAGCAGTTCTTC; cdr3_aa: CASSECLRDLGEASGQEAYNEQFF
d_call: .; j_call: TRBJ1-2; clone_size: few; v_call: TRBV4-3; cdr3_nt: TGCGCCAGCAGCCAAGAACAGGGAGTAGACTACACCTTC; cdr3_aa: CASSQEQGVDYTF
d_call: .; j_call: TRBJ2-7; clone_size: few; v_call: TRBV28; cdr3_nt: TGTGCCAGCAGTTTCCCTATTCTCGGCTACGAGCAGTACTTC; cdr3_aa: CASSFPILGYEQYF
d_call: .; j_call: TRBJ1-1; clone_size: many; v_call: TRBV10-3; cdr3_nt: TGTGCCACCCGAAAGGAGGGCACTGAAGCTTTCTTT; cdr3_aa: CATRKEGTEAFF
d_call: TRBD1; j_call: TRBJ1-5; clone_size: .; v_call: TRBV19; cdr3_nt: TGTGCCAGCTGGCCGGGACAGGGATATAGCAATCAGCCCCAGCATTTT; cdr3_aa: CASWPGQGYSNQPQHF
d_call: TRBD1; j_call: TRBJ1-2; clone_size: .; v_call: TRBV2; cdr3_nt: TGTGCCAGCAGTGTGGACAGGGGCGACTATGGCTACACCTTC; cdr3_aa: CASSVDRGDYGYTF
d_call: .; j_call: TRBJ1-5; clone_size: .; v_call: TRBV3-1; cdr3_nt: TGTGCCAGCAGCCAAGGAGCTCACGGCAATCAGCCCCAGCATTTT; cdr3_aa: CASSQGAHGNQPQHF
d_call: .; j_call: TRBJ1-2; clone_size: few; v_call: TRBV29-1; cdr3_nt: TGCAGCGTTGAACGTAGAGGTTTTAGAGGCTACACCTTC; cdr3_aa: CSVERRGFRGYTF
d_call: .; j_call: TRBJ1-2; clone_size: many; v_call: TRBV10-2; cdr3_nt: TGCGCCAGCAGTGAGGAACGTTGGAATGGCTACACCTTC; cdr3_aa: CASSEERWNGYTF
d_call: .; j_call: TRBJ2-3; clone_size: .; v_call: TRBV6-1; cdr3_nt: TGTGCCAGCAGTGATCGGGACATCACAGATACGCAGTATTTT; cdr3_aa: CASSDRDITDTQYF